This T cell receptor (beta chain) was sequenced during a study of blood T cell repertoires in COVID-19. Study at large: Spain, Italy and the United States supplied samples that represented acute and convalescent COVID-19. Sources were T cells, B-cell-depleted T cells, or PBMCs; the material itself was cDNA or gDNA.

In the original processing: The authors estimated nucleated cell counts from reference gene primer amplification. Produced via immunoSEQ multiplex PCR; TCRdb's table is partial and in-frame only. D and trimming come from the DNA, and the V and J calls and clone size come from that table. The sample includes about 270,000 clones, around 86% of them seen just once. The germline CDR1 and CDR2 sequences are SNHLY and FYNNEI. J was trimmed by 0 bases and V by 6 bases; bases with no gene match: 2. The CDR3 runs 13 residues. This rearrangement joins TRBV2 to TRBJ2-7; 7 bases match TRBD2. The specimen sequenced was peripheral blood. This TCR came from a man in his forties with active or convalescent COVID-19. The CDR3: CASSRDYSYEQYF. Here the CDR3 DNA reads TGTGCCAGCAGCCGGGACTACTCCTACGAGCAGTACTTC.